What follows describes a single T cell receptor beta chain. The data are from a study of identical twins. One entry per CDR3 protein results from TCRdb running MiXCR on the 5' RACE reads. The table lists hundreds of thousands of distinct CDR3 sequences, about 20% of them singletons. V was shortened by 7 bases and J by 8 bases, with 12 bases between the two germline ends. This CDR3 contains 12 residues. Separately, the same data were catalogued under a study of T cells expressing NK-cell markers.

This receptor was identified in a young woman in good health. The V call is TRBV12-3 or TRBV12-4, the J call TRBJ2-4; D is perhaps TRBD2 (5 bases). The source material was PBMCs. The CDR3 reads CASNLPGDIQYF. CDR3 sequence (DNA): TGTGCCAGCAATCTCCCCGGGGACATTCAGTACTTC.